This is a list of T cell receptor beta chains from one sample in a study. TCRdb used MiXCR to reprocess the 5' RACE reads, holding one entry per CDR3 protein. Of about 62,000 distinct CDR3 sequences in the sample, 25% to 35% were seen once. The sample consisted of tumor-infiltrating naive CD4+ T cells sorted from the breast tumor. These receptors originate from a female donor with breast cancer. Both conserved end residues are part of each CDR3. A D gene is named only where the DNA matches it firmly. Size tells how often a clone was seen (once, few, many) or the class of an expanded clone, and some rows leave it out.

V gene: TRBV5-1; clone size: once; D gene: -; J gene: TRBJ2-7; CDR3 DNA: TGCGCCAGCAGCTACACAGGTCTCAGCTCCTACGAGCAGTACTTC; CDR3 protein: CASSYTGLSSYEQYF
V gene: TRBV7-3; clone size: once; D gene: TRBD2; J gene: TRBJ2-2; CDR3 DNA: TGTGCCAGCAGCTTAAATCGGGAACTAGCGAACAACGGGGAGCTGTTTTTT; CDR3 protein: CASSLNRELANNGELFF
V gene: TRBV12-3/TRBV12-4; clone size: -; D gene: TRBD2; J gene: TRBJ2-2; CDR3 DNA: TGTGCCAGCAGTCCATTAGCGGGAGGGGAGCTGTTTTTT; CDR3 protein: CASSPLAGGELFF
V gene: TRBV4-3; clone size: few; D gene: -; J gene: TRBJ1-2; CDR3 DNA: TGCGCCAGCAGCCCCCAGGGGCCCGGCTATGGCTACACCTTC; CDR3 protein: CASSPQGPGYGYTF
V gene: TRBV20-1; clone size: -; D gene: -; J gene: TRBJ2-5; CDR3 DNA: TGCAGTGCTAGTTTGACAGTGCAAAAAGAGACCCAGTACTTC; CDR3 protein: CSASLTVQKETQYF
V gene: TRBV30; clone size: few; D gene: -; J gene: TRBJ2-5; CDR3 DNA: TGTGCCTGGAGCCCGGAAGAGACCCAGTACTTC; CDR3 protein: CAWSPEETQYF
V gene: TRBV27; clone size: -; D gene: -; J gene: TRBJ2-7; CDR3 DNA: TGTGCCAGCAGTTTATGGCAGGGAGACGAGCAGTACTTC; CDR3 protein: CASSLWQGDEQYF
V gene: TRBV4-1; clone size: many; D gene: TRBD1; J gene: TRBJ1-4; CDR3 DNA: TGCGCCAGCAGCCAAGTGGCAGGGGGTAATGAAAAACTGTTTTTT; CDR3 protein: CASSQVAGGNEKLFF
V gene: TRBV4-2; clone size: few; D gene: TRBD2; J gene: TRBJ2-7; CDR3 DNA: TGTGCCAGCAGCCAAGAGTTTGGGGGGGGGTTCTACGAGCAGTACTTC; CDR3 protein: CASSQEFGGGFYEQYF
V gene: TRBV7-2; clone size: few; D gene: TRBD2; J gene: TRBJ2-3; CDR3 DNA: TGTGCCAGCAAACTAGCGGGGCCCACAGATACGCAGTATTTT; CDR3 protein: CASKLAGPTDTQYF
V gene: TRBV6-1; clone size: -; D gene: -; J gene: TRBJ2-5; CDR3 DNA: TGTGCCAGCAGCGGACTCGTACGAGAGACCCAGTACTTC; CDR3 protein: CASSGLVRETQYF